The sequence of this T cell receptor beta chain was determined in a study of T cell responses to AZD1222 COVID-19 vaccine. The study's findings and limits: Vaccine-related CD4 TCRs covered spike, predominating at 160-218 and 743-854.

A note on this clone: What it binds is not known.

Assay used: immunoSEQ multiplex PCR; TCRdb lists only in-frame clones, some missing. The table has roughly 130,000 clones, approximately 90% seen once; the top ten hold around 2.8%. This CDR3 region has 13 residues. Germline V lookup: CDR1 LGHDT, CDR2 YNNKEL (reference sequence). V was pared by 4 bases and J by 3 bases, with 10 bases between. V and J are TRBV3-1 (or the pseudogene TRBV3-2) and TRBJ2-7; possible D gene TRBD1, 5 bases. The source of this sequence is an adult in good health. Here the sequenced sample was peripheral blood, taken on day 0 of AZD1222 vaccination. CDR3: CASSPGYSYEQYF. The CDR3, as DNA: TGTGCCAGCAGCCCAGGGTATAGCTACGAGCAGTACTTC.